By frequency in the sample, the clone carrying this T cell receptor beta chain is medium-sized. This specimen comes from a study of blood T cell repertoires in COVID-19. Study as a whole: Acute and convalescent COVID-19 specimens originated in the United States, Italy and Spain. From T cells, B-cell-depleted T cells, or PBMCs came the material, which was cDNA or gDNA.

Authors' processing steps: Researchers report that nucleated cell counts were estimated from reference gene primer amplification. Here immunoSEQ multiplex PCR was the method, and the copy in TCRdb shows in-frame clones only, minus some. That table supplies the V and J calls and clone size; D and trimming were determined from the DNA. Of 50,000 to 60,000 clones in the sample, 65% to 90% were seen once. Germline V gene lookup returns CDR1 LNHDA and CDR2 SQIVND (reference sequence). V lost 7 bases and J 0 bases, leaving 13 bases between the germline ends. CDR3 length: 15 amino acids. This chain uses TRBV19 with TRBJ2-1, with a weak D call TRBD2 (5 bases). The TCR originated in a human donor in a cohort sampled during active COVID-19. The source material was peripheral blood. CDR3 sequence (DNA): TGTGCCAGTAACGTCGGACTTCACTCCTACAATGAGCAGTTCTTC. Translating it yields CASNVGLHSYNEQFF.